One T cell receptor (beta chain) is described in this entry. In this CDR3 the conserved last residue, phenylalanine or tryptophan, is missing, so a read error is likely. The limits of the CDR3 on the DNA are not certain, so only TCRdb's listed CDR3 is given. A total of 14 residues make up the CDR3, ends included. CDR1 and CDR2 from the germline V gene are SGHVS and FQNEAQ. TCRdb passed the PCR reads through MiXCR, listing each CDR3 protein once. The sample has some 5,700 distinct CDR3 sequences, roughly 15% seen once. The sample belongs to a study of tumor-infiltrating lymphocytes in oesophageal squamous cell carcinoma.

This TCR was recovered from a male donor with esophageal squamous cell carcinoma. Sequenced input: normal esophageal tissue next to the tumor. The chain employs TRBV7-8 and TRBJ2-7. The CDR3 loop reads CASSGNNYGYTFGS.